The source of this TCR beta chain is a study of T-cell memory formation after mild COVID-19. Study information: TCR clusters mostly belonged to single donors.

The study, taken as a whole, reports: CD4+ clones that contracted lay mainly in CM and EM; CD8+ ones lay in EMRA.

V dropped 7 bases and J dropped 2 bases, with 18 bases sitting between them. Germline V gene data show CDR1 as MNHEY and CDR2 as SVGEGT. The CDR3 runs to 15 residues. With regard to this clonotype: Antigen unknown.

TCRdb reprocessed the 5' RACE reads via MiXCR and lists one record per CDR3 protein. This table has hundreds of thousands of distinct CDR3 sequences, more than 15% appearing once. Sequenced input: PBMCs or a T cell subset sorted from them (not recorded which). The gene calls are TRBV6-2 or TRBV6-3 and TRBJ2-7; weak D call: TRBD1 (6 bases). The clonotype was recovered from an adult woman who had mild COVID-19 (a few samples of this study predate the infection). Cell type and time point are not known. Written as DNA, the CDR3 is TGTGCCAGCACTACCGGGACACCGCTAACCTACGAGCAGTACTTC. It translates to CASTTGTPLTYEQYF.